This paragraph covers one TCR beta chain sequence. Many counts were recorded for this clonotype. Its antigen has not been determined. No base quality values were provided; no much bigger clone lies one nucleotide off. V drops 5 bases and J drops 6 bases, leaving 12 bases in between. CDR1 LNHDA and CDR2 SQIVND were looked up in the germline V gene (reference sequence). Including cysteine and phenylalanine, the CDR3 has 13 amino acids. Only the CDR3 region is kept as DNA, spanning 39 bases read in frame from base 1. Sequencing used an Illumina MiSeq. Profiling of the peripheral T cell repertoire targeted human TCRbeta genes. The study's own analysis went as follows. Beta-binomial modelling was used to test for differences in clonotype abundance while accounting for variability over time. Clonotypes that had expanded were screened against the ImmuneCODE reference database of SARS-CoV-2-associated TCRs and mapped onto regions of the viral genome. Additional analyses of the repertoire looked at TRBV gene usage, CDR3 length, CDR3 amino acid overlap between time points, clonotype abundance distributions and Jaccard similarity. TCRdb reanalyzed the raw reads on its own, using fastp at Q25 for trimming and MiXCR for clone calling, and kept in-frame beta chains. When rows share a CDR3 protein, they turn into one entry using the most common DNA and genes. The V and J calls reflect TCRdb's pipeline rather than the authors' work. In this sample the table shows under 300,000 distinct CDR3 sequences, around 30% of which occur a single time. Clones ranked in the top ten supply less than 8.5% of the sample.

The sample's time point label is to be understood as: pre-pandemic baseline sample and day 111 after first positive SARS-CoV-2 test. This sample was included in a study of kidney transplant recipient with SARS-CoV-2 infection (dated by TCRdb to the early 2020s). The TCR originated in a male patient between 25 and 40 years old who had COVID-19 and was a kidney transplant recipient. Post transplant, some T cells may arise from the graft donor. This specimen was a blood sample, taken at baseline and on day 111 from a kidney transplant recipient. The chain is encoded by TRBV19 joined to TRBJ2-3; the D gene is not confidently resolved. The bases read TGTGCCAGTAGTTTCCGCACAGCCGATACGCAGTATTTT. It specifies CASSFRTADTQYF.